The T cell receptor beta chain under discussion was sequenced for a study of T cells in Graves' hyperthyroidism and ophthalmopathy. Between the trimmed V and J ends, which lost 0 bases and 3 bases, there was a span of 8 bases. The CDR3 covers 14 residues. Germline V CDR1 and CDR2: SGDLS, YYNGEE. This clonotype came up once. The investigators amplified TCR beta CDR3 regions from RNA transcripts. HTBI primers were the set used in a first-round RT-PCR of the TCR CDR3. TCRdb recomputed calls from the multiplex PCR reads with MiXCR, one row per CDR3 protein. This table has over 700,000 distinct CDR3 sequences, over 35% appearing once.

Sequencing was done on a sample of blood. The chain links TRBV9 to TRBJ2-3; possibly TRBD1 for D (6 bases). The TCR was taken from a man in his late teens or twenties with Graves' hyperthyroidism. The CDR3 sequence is CASSVVGQTDTQYF. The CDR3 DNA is TGTGCCAGCAGCGTAGTTGGACAGACAGATACGCAGTATTTT.